The 20 T cell receptor beta chains given below trace back to one sample, sequenced in a study of CD8 T cells in Susac syndrome. An amount of RNA that ranged from 0.5 to 1 ug was reverse transcribed with random hexamers. TCRdb analysed the immunoSEQ multiplex PCR reads with MiXCR anew, one entry per CDR3 protein. The repertoire consists of some 96,000 distinct CDR3 sequences, with roughly 94% occurring once and the leading ten covering less than 0.4%. The source material was CD4+ T cells from PBMCs. The receptors were gathered from a human donor with Susac syndrome.

The chain combines TRBV12-3 or TRBV12-4 with TRBJ1-2; a possible D gene is TRBD1 (6 bases). Trimming took 0 bases from V and 7 from J, leaving 9 bases between them. The CDR3 covers 13 residues. The CDR3 region is CASSLAQGSGYTF. The CDR3 DNA is TGTGCCAGCAGTTTAGCACAGGGTAGTGGCTACACCTTC.

J is TRBJ2-3 and V is TRBV29-1; 13 bases map to TRBD2. Germline loops: CDR1 SQVTM, CDR2 ANQGSEA. The trim removed 5 bases at V and 3 bases at J, leaving 5 bases unmatched. The CDR3 has 15 residues. CDR3 amino acids: CSVQGLAGVTDTQYF. The DNA for the CDR3 is TGCAGCGTTCAAGGACTAGCGGGGGTAACAGATACGCAGTATTTT.

The rearrangement joins TRBV5-1 to TRBJ2-7; D might be TRBD1 (6 bases). Trimming removed 1 base at V and 6 bases at J, with 8 bases between. CDR3 length: 12 residues. Looked up from germline, CDR1 is SGHRS and CDR2 is YFSETQ. The CDR3: CASSLRDTEQYF. CDR3 sequence (DNA): TGCGCCAGCAGCTTGCGGGACACCGAGCAGTACTTC.

On this clonotype itself: Because the CDR3 is missing its conserved closing phenylalanine or tryptophan, this is likely a read error. V and J are TRBV20-1 and TRBJ2-3; 7 positions match TRBD2. The CDR3 has 14 residues. Germline CDR1 and CDR2: DFQATT and SNEGSKA (reference sequence). Trimming cost V 6 bases and J 0 bases; bases outside gene matches: 6. CDR3 sequence reads: CSAEPGLSTDTQYS. The CDR3 DNA reads TGCAGTGCGGAACCGGGACTAAGCACAGATACGCAGTATTCT.

This chain links TRBV9 with TRBJ2-7; the match to TRBD1 covers 8 bases. V shed 0 bases, J shed 0 bases, and the junction held 2 bases outside the gene matches. In germline, CDR1 is SGDLS, CDR2 YYNGEE. The CDR3 runs 15 residues. In DNA, the CDR3 is TGTGCCAGCAGCGTAGCGGGACAGGCCTCCTACGAGCAGTACTTC. It is translated as CASSVAGQASYEQYF.

This clonotype came up once. The chain employs TRBV6-5 and TRBJ2-1, with TRBD1 matching over 8 bases. The CDR3 sequence is 19 residues long. Trimming at V came to 0 bases and at J to 4 bases, leaving 14 bases not matched to a gene. The germline CDR1 and CDR2 sequences are MNHEY and SVGAGI. The CDR3: CASSYSIAGGASGYNEQFF. CDR3 in DNA: TGTGCCAGCAGTTACTCGATTGCAGGGGGCGCTTCCGGATACAATGAGCAGTTCTTC.

The gene calls are TRBV25-1 and TRBJ2-1; D might be TRBD2 (5 bases). In germline, CDR1 is MGHDK, CDR2 SYGVNS. The CDR3 runs 14 residues. Trimming removed 4 bases from V and 7 bases from J, with 14 bases in between. The CDR3, as DNA: TGTGCCAGCAGTGGACTACCCGAAAATAATGAGCAGTTCTTC. It translates to CASSGLPENNEQFF.

The CDR3 loop reads CSVAERDRRSGYTF. The CDR3 DNA reads as TGCAGCGTTGCCGAGCGCGACAGAAGGAGTGGCTACACCTTC. The V gene is TRBV29-1, the J gene TRBJ1-2; D possibly corresponds to TRBD1 (5 bases). There are 14 residues in the CDR3. From germline, CDR1 is SQVTM and CDR2 ANQGSEA. V lost 4 bases to trimming and J lost 7 bases, with 19 bases between them.

V usage is TRBV12-3 or TRBV12-4 and J usage is TRBJ1-2; TRBD1 is a possible D gene (6 bases). The CDR3 has 13 amino acids. Trimming cost V 2 bases and J 8 bases, with 12 bases left between them. The CDR3 nucleotides are TGTGCCAGCAGTTTAACGACGACAGGCGGCTACACCTTC. Its protein is CASSLTTTGGYTF.

The chain employs TRBV18 and TRBJ2-7; no clear D. The V gene's germline CDR1 is KGHSH and CDR2 LQKENI. The CDR3 length is 13 residues. The germline V and J ends were trimmed by 2 bases and 0 bases, with 5 bases remaining between them. The CDR3 spells CASSPTASYEQYF. DNA for the CDR3: TGTGCCAGCTCACCAACAGCCTCCTACGAGCAGTACTTC.

This chain links TRBV2 with TRBJ1-5; D is undetermined. The CDR3 consists of 14 residues. CDR1 and CDR2 (germline): SNHLY, FYNNEI. The V gene lost 8 bases and the J gene lost 4 bases, with 15 bases spanning the gap. This CDR3 is CASCIGAPNQPQHF. The CDR3 DNA reads as TGTGCCAGCTGCATCGGCGCACCAAATCAGCCCCAGCATTTT.

With respect to this clonotype: The final CDR3 position lacks the conserved phenylalanine or tryptophan, pointing to a likely read error. The V gene is TRBV4-2, the J gene TRBJ2-1; the match to TRBD2 covers 11 bases. Trimming at V came to 1 base and at J to 6 bases, leaving 2 bases not matched to a gene. This CDR3 is built from 15 residues. Germline CDR1 reads LGHNA; CDR2 reads YNFKEQ. As DNA, the CDR3 is TGTGCCAGCAGCCAAGTTAGCGGGGGGGCCAATGAGCAGTTCCTC. It translates to CASSQVSGGANEQFL.

This clonotype was counted a few times. The chain is built from TRBV30 and TRBJ1-5; 7 nucleotides align to TRBD1. From germline, CDR1 is GTSNPN and CDR2 SVGIG (reference sequence). The CDR3 length is 14 residues. J was trimmed by 6 bases and V by 3 bases; bases with no gene match: 8. This CDR3 is CAWSTTGASQPQHF. The CDR3 nucleotides read TGTGCCTGGAGCACCACAGGGGCGAGTCAGCCCCAGCATTTT.

The chain carries TRBV9 and TRBJ1-1; 7 bases align to TRBD1. Trimming at V came to 2 bases and at J to 0 bases, leaving 7 bases not matched to a gene. There are 16 residues in the CDR3. CDR1 is SGDLS, CDR2 YYNGEE, per germline. The CDR3 bases are TGTGCCAGCAGCGTCGACAGGGAGGCCTTGAACACTGAAGCTTTCTTT. Translation: CASSVDREALNTEAFF.

This clonotype appeared a single time. J is TRBJ2-7 and V is TRBV4-2; 7 nucleotides agree with TRBD1. This CDR3 is built from 15 residues. J gave up 1 base and V 2 bases, and 5 bases lay outside the gene matches. The germline gives CDR1 LGHNA, CDR2 YNFKEQ. CDR3 sequence reads: CASSQIWDSSYEQYF. The CDR3 nucleotides are TGTGCCAGCAGCCAAATCTGGGACAGTTCCTACGAGCAGTACTTC.

This rearrangement joins TRBV29-1 to TRBJ2-6, with D perhaps given as TRBD1 or TRBD2 (5 bases each). Germline assignment: CDR1 SQVTM and CDR2 ANQGSEA. CDR3 length: 16 amino acids. Trimming took off 3 bases at V and 0 bases at J, with 12 bases between the two ends. The CDR3 region has the DNA TGCAGCGTTGACGGGGACGGACGCTCTGGGGCCAACGTCCTGACTTTC. Its protein is CSVDGDGRSGANVLTF.

This clonotype was counted only a few times. The CDR3 sequence is CASSLDSYNEQFF. CDR3 nucleotides: TGTGCCAGCAGCTTGGACTCCTACAATGAGCAGTTCTTC. The J gene is TRBJ2-1, the V gene TRBV5-4; D is uncertain. Germline V gene sequence: CDR1 SGHNT, CDR2 YYREEE (reference sequence). Trimming pared 0 bases from V and 0 bases from J, leaving 1 base between. CDR3 length equals 13 residues.

J is TRBJ2-3 and V is TRBV5-1, with no clear D. Trimming removed 0 bases from V and 5 bases from J, with 4 bases in between. The CDR3 has 12 amino acids. Germline V gene sequence: CDR1 SGHRS, CDR2 YFSETQ. The CDR3 sequence: CASSLAEDTQYF. The CDR3, as DNA: TGCGCCAGCAGCTTGGCCGAAGATACGCAGTATTTT. The complete variable domain, with remaining parts taken from reference TRBV5-1 and TRBJ2-3, reads KAGVTQTPRYLIKTRGQQVTLSCSPISGHRSVSWYQQTPGQGLQFLFEYFSETQRNKGNFPGRFSGRQFSNSRSEMNVSTLELGDSALYLCASSLAEDTQYFGPGTRLTVL.

The rearrangement joins TRBV10-2 to TRBJ2-1, with 15 positions matching TRBD2. Trimming took 6 bases from V and 10 from J; bases not matched to a gene: 1. Germline CDR1 and CDR2: WSHSY and SAAADI. The length of the CDR3 is 13 residues. The CDR3 protein is CASRGLAGGEQFF. The CDR3 region has the DNA TGCGCCAGCAGGGGACTAGCGGGGGGCGAGCAGTTCTTC.

The chain links TRBV27 to TRBJ1-4, with a possible D match to TRBD1 (6 bases). The CDR3 totals 14 residues. Germline loops: CDR1 MNHEY, CDR2 SMNVEV (reference sequence). The ends were cut back, 4 bases at V and 6 bases at J, with 12 bases in the middle. This chain's CDR3 is CASSYLGADEKLFF. The CDR3 region has the DNA TGTGCCAGCAGTTACCTGGGGGCCGATGAAAAACTGTTTTTT.